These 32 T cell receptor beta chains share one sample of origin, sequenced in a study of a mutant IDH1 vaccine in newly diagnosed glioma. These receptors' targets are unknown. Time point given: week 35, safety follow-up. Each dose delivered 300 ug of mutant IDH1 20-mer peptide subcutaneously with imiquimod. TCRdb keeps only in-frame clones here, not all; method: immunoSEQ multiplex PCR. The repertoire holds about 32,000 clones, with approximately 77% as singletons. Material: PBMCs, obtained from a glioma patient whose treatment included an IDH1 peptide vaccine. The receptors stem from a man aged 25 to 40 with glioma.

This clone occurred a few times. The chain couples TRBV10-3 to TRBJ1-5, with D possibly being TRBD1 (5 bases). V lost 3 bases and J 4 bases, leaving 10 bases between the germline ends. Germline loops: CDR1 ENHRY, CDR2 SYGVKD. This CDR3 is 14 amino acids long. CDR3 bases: TGTGCCATCAGTGATCCGGGGGGGAATCAGCCCCAGCATTTT. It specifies CAISDPGGNQPQHF.

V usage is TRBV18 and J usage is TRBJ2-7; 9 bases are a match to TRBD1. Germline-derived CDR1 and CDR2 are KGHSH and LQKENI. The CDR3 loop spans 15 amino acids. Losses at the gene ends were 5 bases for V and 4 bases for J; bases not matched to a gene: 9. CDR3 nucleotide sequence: TGTGCCAGCTCAAAGGGGACAGGGTCTTTGTACGAGCAGTACTTC. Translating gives CASSKGTGSLYEQYF.

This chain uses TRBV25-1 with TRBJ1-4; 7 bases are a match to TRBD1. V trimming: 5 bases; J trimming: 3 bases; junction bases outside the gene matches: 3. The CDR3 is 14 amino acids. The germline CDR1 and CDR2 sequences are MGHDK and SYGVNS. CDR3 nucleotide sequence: TGTGCCAGCAGTTCCGGGACAGCTAATGAAAAACTGTTTTTT. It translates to CASSSGTANEKLFF.

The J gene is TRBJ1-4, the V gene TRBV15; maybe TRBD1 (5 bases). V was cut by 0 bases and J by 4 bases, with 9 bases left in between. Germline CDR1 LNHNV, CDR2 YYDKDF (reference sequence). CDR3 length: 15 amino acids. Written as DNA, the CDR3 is TGTGCCACCAGCAGAGATCTCGGGGGTAATGAAAAACTGTTTTTT. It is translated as CATSRDLGGNEKLFF. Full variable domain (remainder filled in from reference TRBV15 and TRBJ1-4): DAMVIQNPRYQVTQFGKPVTLSCSQTLNHNVMYWYQQKSSQAPKLLFHYYDKDFNNEADTPDNFQSRRPNTSFCFLDIRSPGLGDTAMYLCATSRDLGGNEKLFFGSGTQLSVL.

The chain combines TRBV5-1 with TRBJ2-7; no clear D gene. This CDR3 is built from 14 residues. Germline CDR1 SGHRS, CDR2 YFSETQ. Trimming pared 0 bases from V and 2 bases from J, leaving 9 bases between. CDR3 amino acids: CASSLEGITYEQYF. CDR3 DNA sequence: TGCGCCAGCAGCTTGGAGGGAATCACCTACGAGCAGTACTTC.

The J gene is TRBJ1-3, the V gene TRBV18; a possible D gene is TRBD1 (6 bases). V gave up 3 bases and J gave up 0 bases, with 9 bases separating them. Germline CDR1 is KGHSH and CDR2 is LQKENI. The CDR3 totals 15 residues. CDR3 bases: TGTGCCAGCTCACCCGGACAGCTCTCTGGAAACACCATATATTTT. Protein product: CASSPGQLSGNTIYF. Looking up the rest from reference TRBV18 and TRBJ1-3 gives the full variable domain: NAGVMQNPRHLVRRRGQEARLRCSPMKGHSHVYWYRQLPEEGLKFMVYLQKENIIDESGMPKERFSAEFPKEGPSILRIQQVVRGDSAAYFCASSPGQLSGNTIYFGEGSWLTVV.

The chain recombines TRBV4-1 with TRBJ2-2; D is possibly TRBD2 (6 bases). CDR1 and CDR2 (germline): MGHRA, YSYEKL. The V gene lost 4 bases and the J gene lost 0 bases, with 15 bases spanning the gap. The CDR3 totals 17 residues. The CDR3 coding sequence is TGCGCCAGCAGCCCCTGGGACGGGGGTACGAACACCGGGGAGCTGTTTTTT. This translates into CASSPWDGGTNTGELFF.

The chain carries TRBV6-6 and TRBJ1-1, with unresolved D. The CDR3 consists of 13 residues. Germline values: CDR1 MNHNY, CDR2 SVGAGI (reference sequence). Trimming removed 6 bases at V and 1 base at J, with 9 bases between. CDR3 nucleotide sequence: TGTGCCAGCAGCTACGCGGGGAACACTGAAGCTTTCTTT. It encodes CASSYAGNTEAFF.

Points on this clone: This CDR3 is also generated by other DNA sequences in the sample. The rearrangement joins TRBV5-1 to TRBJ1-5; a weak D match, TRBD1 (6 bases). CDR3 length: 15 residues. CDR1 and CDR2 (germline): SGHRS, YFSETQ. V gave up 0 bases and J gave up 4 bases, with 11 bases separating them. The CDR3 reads CASSLEGGGNQPQHF. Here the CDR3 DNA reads TGCGCCAGCAGCTTGGAGGGGGGAGGAAATCAGCCCCAGCATTTT. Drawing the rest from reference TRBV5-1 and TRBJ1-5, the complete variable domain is KAGVTQTPRYLIKTRGQQVTLSCSPISGHRSVSWYQQTPGQGLQFLFEYFSETQRNKGNFPGRFSGRQFSNSRSEMNVSTLELGDSALYLCASSLEGGGNQPQHFGDGTRLSIL.

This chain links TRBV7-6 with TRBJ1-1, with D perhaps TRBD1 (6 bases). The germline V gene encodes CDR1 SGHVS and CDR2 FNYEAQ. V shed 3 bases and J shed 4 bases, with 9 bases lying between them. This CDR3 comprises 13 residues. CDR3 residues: CASSLSRGTEAFF. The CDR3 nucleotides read TGTGCCAGCAGCTTGTCCAGGGGCACTGAAGCTTTCTTT.

The CDR3 here is CASSPIAGGGSSSYNEQFF. The CDR3 DNA sequence: TGTGCCAGCAGCCCGATAGCGGGGGGGGGATCCAGCTCCTACAATGAGCAGTTCTTC. The chain joins TRBV11-2 to TRBJ2-1; 11 positions agree with TRBD2. Germline V gene sequence: CDR1 SGHAT, CDR2 FQNNGV. This CDR3 contains 19 residues. V shed 5 bases and J 0 bases; nucleotides not matched to a gene: 12.

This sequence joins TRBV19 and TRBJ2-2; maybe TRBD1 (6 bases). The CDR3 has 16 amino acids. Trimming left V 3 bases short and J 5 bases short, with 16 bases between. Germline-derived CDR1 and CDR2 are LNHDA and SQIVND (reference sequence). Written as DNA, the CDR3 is TGTGCCAGTAGTATGGGGTGGCAGGGGAAGACCGGGGAGCTGTTTTTT. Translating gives CASSMGWQGKTGELFF. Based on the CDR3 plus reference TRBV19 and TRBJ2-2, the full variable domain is DGGITQSPKYLFRKEGQNVTLSCEQNLNHDAMYWYRQDPGQGLRLIYYSQIVNDFQKGDIAEGYSVSREKKESFPLTVTSAQKNPTAFYLCASSMGWQGKTGELFFGEGSRLTVL.

Here the CDR3 DNA reads TGTGCCAGTACCGAACGGAGGGGGCGTAAGTACACTGAAGCTTTCTTT. This codes for CASTERRGRKYTEAFF. J is TRBJ1-1 and V is TRBV19; TRBD1 matches 7 bases. The V and J ends lost 7 bases and 3 bases, in that order; junction bases with no gene match: 14. Germline loops: CDR1 LNHDA, CDR2 SQIVND (reference sequence). The CDR3 has 16 amino acids.

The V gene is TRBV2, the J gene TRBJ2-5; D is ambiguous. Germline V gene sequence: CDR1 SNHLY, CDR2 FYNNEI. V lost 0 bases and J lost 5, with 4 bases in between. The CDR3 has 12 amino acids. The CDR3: CASSEAAETQYF. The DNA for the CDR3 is TGTGCCAGCAGTGAAGCAGCCGAGACCCAGTACTTC.

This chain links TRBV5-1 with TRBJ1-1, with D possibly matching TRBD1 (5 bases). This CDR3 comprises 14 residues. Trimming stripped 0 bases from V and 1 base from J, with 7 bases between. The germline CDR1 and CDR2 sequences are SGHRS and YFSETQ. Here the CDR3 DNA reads TGCGCCAGCAGCTTGGATGGGGGGAACACTGAAGCTTTCTTT. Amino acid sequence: CASSLDGGNTEAFF. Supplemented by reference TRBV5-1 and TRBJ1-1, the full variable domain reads KAGVTQTPRYLIKTRGQQVTLSCSPISGHRSVSWYQQTPGQGLQFLFEYFSETQRNKGNFPGRFSGRQFSNSRSEMNVSTLELGDSALYLCASSLDGGNTEAFFGQGTRLTVV.

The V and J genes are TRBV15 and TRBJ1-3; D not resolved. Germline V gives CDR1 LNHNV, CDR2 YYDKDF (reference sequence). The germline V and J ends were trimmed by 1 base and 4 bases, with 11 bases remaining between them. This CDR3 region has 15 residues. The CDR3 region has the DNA TGTGCCACCAGCAGAGTGGCCCCGGGCGGAAACACCATATATTTT. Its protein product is CATSRVAPGGNTIYF.

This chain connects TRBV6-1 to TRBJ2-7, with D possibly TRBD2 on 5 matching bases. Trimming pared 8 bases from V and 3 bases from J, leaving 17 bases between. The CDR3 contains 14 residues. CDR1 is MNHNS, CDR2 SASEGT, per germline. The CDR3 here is CASQLEATYYEQYF. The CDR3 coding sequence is TGTGCCAGCCAGCTGGAGGCAACCTACTACGAGCAGTACTTC.

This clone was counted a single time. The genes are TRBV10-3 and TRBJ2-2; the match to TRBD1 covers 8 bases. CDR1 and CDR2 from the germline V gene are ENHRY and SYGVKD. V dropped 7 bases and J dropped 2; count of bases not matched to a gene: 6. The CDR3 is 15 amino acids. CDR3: CAINRDRINTGELFF. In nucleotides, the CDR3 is TGTGCCATCAACCGGGACAGGATAAACACCGGGGAGCTGTTTTTT.

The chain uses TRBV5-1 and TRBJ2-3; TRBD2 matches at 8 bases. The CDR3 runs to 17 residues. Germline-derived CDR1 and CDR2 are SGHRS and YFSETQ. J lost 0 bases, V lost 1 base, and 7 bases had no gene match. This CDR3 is CASSLWASGFSTDTQYF. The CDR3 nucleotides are TGCGCCAGCAGCTTGTGGGCTAGCGGGTTTAGCACAGATACGCAGTATTTT.

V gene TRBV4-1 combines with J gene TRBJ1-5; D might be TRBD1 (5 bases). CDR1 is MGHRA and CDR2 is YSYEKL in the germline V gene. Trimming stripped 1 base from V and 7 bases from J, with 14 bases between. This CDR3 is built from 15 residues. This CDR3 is CASSQGDGRGQPQHF. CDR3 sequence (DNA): TGCGCCAGCAGCCAAGGTGACGGTCGGGGGCAGCCCCAGCATTTT.

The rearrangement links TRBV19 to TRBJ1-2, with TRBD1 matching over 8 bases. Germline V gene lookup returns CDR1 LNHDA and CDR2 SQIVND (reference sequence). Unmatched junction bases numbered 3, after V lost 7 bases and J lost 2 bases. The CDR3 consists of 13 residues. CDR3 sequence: CASMGQENYGYTF. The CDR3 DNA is TGTGCCAGTATGGGACAGGAGAACTATGGCTACACCTTC.

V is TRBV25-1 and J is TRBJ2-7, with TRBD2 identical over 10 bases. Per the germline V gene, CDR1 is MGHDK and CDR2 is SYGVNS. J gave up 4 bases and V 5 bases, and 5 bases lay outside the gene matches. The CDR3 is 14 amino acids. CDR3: CASSILAGVYEQYF. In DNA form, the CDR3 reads TGTGCCAGCAGTATCCTAGCGGGAGTATACGAGCAGTACTTC.

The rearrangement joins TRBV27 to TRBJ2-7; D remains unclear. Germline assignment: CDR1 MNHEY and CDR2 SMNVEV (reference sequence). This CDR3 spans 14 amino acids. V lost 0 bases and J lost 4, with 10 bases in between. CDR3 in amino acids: CASSLSPTVYEQYF. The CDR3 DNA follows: TGTGCCAGCAGTTTATCCCCCACGGTATACGAGCAGTACTTC.

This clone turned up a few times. CDR3 protein: CATGRGDLEAFF. DNA for the CDR3: TGTGCCACCGGTAGGGGGGACCTTGAAGCTTTCTTT. The chain employs TRBV15 and TRBJ1-1, with D possibly TRBD1 on 6 matching bases. Per the germline V gene, CDR1 is LNHNV and CDR2 is YYDKDF (reference sequence). V was trimmed by 8 bases and J by 7 bases, leaving 14 bases between them. The CDR3 spans 12 residues.

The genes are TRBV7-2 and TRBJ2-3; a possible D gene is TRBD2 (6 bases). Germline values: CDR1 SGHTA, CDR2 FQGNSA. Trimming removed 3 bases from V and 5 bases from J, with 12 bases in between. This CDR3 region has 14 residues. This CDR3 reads CASSFGQGGDTQYF. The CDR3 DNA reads TGTGCCAGCAGCTTTGGCCAGGGAGGAGATACGCAGTATTTT. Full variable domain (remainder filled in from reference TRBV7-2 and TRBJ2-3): GAGVSQSPSNKVTEKGKDVELRCDPISGHTALYWYRQSLGQGLEFLIYFQGNSAPDKSGLPSDRFSAERTGGSVSTLTIQRTQQEDSAVYLCASSFGQGGDTQYFGPGTRLTVL.

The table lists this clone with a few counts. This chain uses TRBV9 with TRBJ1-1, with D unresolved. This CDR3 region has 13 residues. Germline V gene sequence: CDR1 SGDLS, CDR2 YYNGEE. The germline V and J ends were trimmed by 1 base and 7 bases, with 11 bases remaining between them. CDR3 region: CASSVSPTGEAFF. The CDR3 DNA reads TGTGCCAGCAGCGTATCCCCGACTGGTGAAGCTTTCTTT. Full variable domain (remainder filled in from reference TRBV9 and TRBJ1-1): DSGVTQTPKHLITATGQRVTLRCSPRSGDLSVYWYQQSLDQGLQFLIQYYNGEERAKGNILERFSAQQFPDLHSELNLSSLELGDSALYFCASSVSPTGEAFFGQGTRLTVV.

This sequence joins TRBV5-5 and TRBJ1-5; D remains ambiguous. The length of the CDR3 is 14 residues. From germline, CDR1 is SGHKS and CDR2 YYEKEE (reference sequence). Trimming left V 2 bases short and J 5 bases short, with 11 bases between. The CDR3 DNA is TGTGCCAGCAGCTTCTCCGTCCCGGATCAGCCCCAGCATTTT. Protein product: CASSFSVPDQPQHF.

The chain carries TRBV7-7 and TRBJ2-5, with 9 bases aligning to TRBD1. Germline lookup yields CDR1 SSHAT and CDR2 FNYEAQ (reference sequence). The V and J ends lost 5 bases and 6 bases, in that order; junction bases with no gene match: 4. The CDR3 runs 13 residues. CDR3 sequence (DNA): TGTGCCAGCAGCCAGGACAGGGGACAGACCCAGTACTTC. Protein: CASSQDRGQTQYF.

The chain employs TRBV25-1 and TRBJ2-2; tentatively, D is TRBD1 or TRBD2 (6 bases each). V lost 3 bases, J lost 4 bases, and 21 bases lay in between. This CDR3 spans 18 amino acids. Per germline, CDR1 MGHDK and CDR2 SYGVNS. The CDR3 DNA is TGTGCCAGCAGTGACCTCGTGGTGGGGGGCAGTAGCACCGGGGAGCTGTTTTTT. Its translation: CASSDLVVGGSSTGELFF.

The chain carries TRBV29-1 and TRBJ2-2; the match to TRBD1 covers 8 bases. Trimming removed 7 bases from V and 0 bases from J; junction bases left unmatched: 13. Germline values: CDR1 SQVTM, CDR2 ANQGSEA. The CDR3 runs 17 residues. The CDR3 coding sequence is TGCAGCGCCCAGGGGGCAGCTATAGCTCCGAACACCGGGGAGCTGTTTTTT. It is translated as CSAQGAAIAPNTGELFF.

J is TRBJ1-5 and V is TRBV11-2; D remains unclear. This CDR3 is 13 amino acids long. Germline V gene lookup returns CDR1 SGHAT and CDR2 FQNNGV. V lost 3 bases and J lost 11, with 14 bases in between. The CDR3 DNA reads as TGTGCCAGCAGCTTGACCGTTGGTAATGCCCAGCATTTT. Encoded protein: CASSLTVGNAQHF.

The chain's CDR3 is CASSFDRGRTEAFF. CDR3 sequence (DNA): TGTGCCAGCAGCTTCGACAGGGGGCGAACTGAAGCTTTCTTT. This chain joins TRBV7-2 and TRBJ1-1; 10 bases agree with TRBD1. The CDR3 runs to 14 residues. Per germline, CDR1 SGHTA and CDR2 FQGNSA. V lost 3 bases, J lost 5 bases, and 3 bases stayed unmatched.